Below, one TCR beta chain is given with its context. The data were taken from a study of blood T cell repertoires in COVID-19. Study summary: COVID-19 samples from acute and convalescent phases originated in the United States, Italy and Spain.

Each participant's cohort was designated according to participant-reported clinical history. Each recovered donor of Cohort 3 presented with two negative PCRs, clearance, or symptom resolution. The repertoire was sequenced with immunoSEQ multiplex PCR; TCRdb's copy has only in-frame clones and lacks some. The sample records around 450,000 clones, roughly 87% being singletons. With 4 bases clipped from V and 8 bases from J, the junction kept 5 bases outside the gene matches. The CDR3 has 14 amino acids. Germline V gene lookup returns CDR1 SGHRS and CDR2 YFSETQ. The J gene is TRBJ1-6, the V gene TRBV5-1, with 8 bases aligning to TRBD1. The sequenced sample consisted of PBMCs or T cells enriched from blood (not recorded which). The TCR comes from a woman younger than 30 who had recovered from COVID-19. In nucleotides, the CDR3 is TGCGCCAGCAGCCCGGACAGGGAGTATTCACCCCTCCACTTT. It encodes CASSPDREYSPLHF.